The 27 T cell receptor beta chains below all came from one sample that was sequenced in a study of blood T cell repertoires in COVID-19. Assay: immunoSEQ multiplex PCR; the TCRdb copy retains only in-frame clones and omits some. The table shows over 90,000 clones, with about four fifths occurring only once. Source material: peripheral blood. The source is an elderly man with COVID-19, enrolled during active disease.

A single count supports this clone. The chain carries TRBV7-8 and TRBJ1-5; D perhaps matches TRBD1 (6 bases). The ends were cut back, 0 bases at V and 10 bases at J, with 22 bases in the middle. The CDR3 spans 17 residues. In germline, CDR1 is SGHVS, CDR2 FQNEAQ. CDR3 DNA sequence: TGTGCCAGCAGCTTAGCGGGGGCGACAGTTTACGGAGGACCCCAGCATTTT. It encodes CASSLAGATVYGGPQHF.

The chain couples TRBV5-4 to TRBJ1-6, with 7 bases fitting TRBD1. The junction had 8 bases not matched to a gene; V was cut back by 2 bases and J by 0 bases. From germline, CDR1 is SGHNT and CDR2 YYREEE (reference sequence). The CDR3 is made up of 18 amino acids. CDR3 amino acids: CASSLEGTASSYNSPLHF. In nucleotides, the CDR3 is TGTGCCAGCAGCTTAGAAGGGACAGCCTCCTCCTATAATTCACCCCTCCACTTT.

The rearrangement joins TRBV5-8 to TRBJ2-3; D perhaps matches TRBD1 (5 bases). CDR3 length: 16 residues. Germline V gives CDR1 SGHTS, CDR2 YDEGEE. Trimming stripped 4 bases from V and 5 bases from J, with 20 bases between. DNA for the CDR3: TGTGCCAGCAGCCATGGGGTGGCAGGGATTGAAGATACGCAGTATTTT. Its translation: CASSHGVAGIEDTQYF.

This clone was detected a few times. V and J are TRBV15 and TRBJ1-1, with TRBD1 matching 12 bases. The CDR3 spans 16 residues. With V trimmed by 0 bases and J by 7 bases, 6 bases remained unmatched. Germline lookup yields CDR1 LNHNV and CDR2 YYDKDF (reference sequence). The DNA of the CDR3 is TGTGCCACCAGCAGAGATACGGGACAGGGGGCCGTTGAAGCTTTCTTT. This translates into CATSRDTGQGAVEAFF.

The chain has TRBV30 and TRBJ1-1; tentatively, D is TRBD1 (6 bases). Looked up from germline, CDR1 is GTSNPN and CDR2 is SVGIG (reference sequence). The CDR3 runs 19 residues. V lost 0 bases and J lost 8, with 31 bases in between. DNA for the CDR3: TGTGCCTGGAGTGTACGGATCCCGAGGGCAGGGGTCGTCATTAGGGAAGCTTTCTTT. Translated: CAWSVRIPRAGVVIREAFF.

The chain recombines TRBV5-1 with TRBJ2-7; unclear D gene. The CDR3 spans 13 residues. The germline V and J ends were trimmed by 1 base and 5 bases, with 10 bases remaining between them. Germline loops: CDR1 SGHRS, CDR2 YFSETQ. The CDR3 sequence: CASSLQVPHEQYF. The CDR3 region has the DNA TGCGCCAGCAGCTTGCAGGTACCCCACGAGCAGTACTTC. Based on the CDR3 plus reference TRBV5-1 and TRBJ2-7, the full variable domain is KAGVTQTPRYLIKTRGQQVTLSCSPISGHRSVSWYQQTPGQGLQFLFEYFSETQRNKGNFPGRFSGRQFSNSRSEMNVSTLELGDSALYLCASSLQVPHEQYFGPGTRLTVT.

Only a few counts were recorded for this clone. Other nucleotide sequences from this sample produce the same CDR3. V and J are TRBV5-1 and TRBJ1-6; no clear D gene. V was clipped by 0 bases and J by 7 bases, with 8 bases between them. The germline gives CDR1 SGHRS, CDR2 YFSETQ. CDR3 length: 14 residues. As DNA, the CDR3 is TGCGCCAGCAGCTTGGGACACGGAAATTCACCCCTCCACTTT. It codes for CASSLGHGNSPLHF.

The J gene is TRBJ1-1, the V gene TRBV29-1, with 8 bases matching TRBD1. Unmatched junction bases numbered 3, after V lost 4 bases and J lost 2 bases. CDR1 and CDR2 (germline): SQVTM, ANQGSEA. The CDR3 is 13 residues long. The CDR3 DNA sequence: TGCAGCGTTGCCACAGGGGGTAACACTGAAGCTTTCTTT. Amino acid sequence: CSVATGGNTEAFF.

The V call is TRBV19, the J call TRBJ1-4, with D unresolved. Trimming left V 5 bases short and J 0 bases short, with 13 bases between. Germline V gene data show CDR1 as LNHDA and CDR2 as SQIVND (reference sequence). The CDR3 spans 16 residues. CDR3 sequence: CASSEGYQTTNEKLFF. In DNA form, the CDR3 reads TGTGCCAGTAGTGAGGGCTATCAAACAACTAATGAAAAACTGTTTTTT.

The rearrangement links TRBV7-2 to TRBJ2-5; the match to TRBD2 covers 7 bases. Germline values: CDR1 SGHTA, CDR2 FQGNSA. The CDR3 sequence is 14 residues long. The V and J ends lost 5 bases and 1 base, in that order; junction bases with no gene match: 4. The CDR3, as DNA: TGTGCCAGCAGCCCAGCGGGGCTCCAAGAGACCCAGTACTTC. This codes for CASSPAGLQETQYF.

The chain links TRBV9 to TRBJ1-1, with a weak D call TRBD1 (5 bases). CDR1 SGDLS and CDR2 YYNGEE come from the germline V gene. The CDR3 consists of 13 residues. The germline V and J ends were trimmed by 4 bases and 0 bases, with 7 bases remaining between them. The CDR3 region is CASSTQVNTEAFF. CDR3 DNA sequence: TGTGCCAGCAGCACACAGGTGAACACTGAAGCTTTCTTT.

The chain links TRBV18 to TRBJ2-1, with TRBD2 matching 10 bases. Germline CDR1 KGHSH, CDR2 LQKENI. The length of the CDR3 is 16 residues. V was clipped by 0 bases and J by 5 bases; unmatched bases: 4. The CDR3 nucleotides read TGTGCCAGCTCACCACCCAGCGGGGGGGTACACAATGAGCAGTTCTTC. Translated: CASSPPSGGVHNEQFF.

This chain links TRBV24-1 with TRBJ2-5; TRBD1 is a possible D gene (5 bases). Trimming left V 4 bases short and J 5 bases short, with 10 bases between. CDR1 and CDR2 from the germline V gene are KGHDR and SFDVKD. This CDR3 spans 13 amino acids. CDR3 bases: TGTGCCACCAGTGAATGGGGCCGGGAGACCCAGTACTTC. Protein: CATSEWGRETQYF.

The chain links TRBV19 to TRBJ1-1; D is perhaps TRBD1 (5 bases). This CDR3 region has 13 residues. V dropped 6 bases and J dropped 5 bases, with 13 bases sitting between them. Germline lookup yields CDR1 LNHDA and CDR2 SQIVND (reference sequence). The CDR3 region has the DNA TGTGCCAGTAGAAATGGGGGGGGAACTGAAGCTTTCTTT. Translated, it gives CASRNGGGTEAFF.

The chain combines TRBV3-1 (or the pseudogene TRBV3-2) with TRBJ2-1; the D gene is possibly TRBD1 (5 bases). The CDR3 has 16 residues. Germline V gives CDR1 LGHDT, CDR2 YNNKEL (reference sequence). V was shortened by 1 base and J by 10 bases, with 20 bases between the two germline ends. The DNA of the CDR3 is TGTGCCAGCAGCCAAGGAAGGGGATCCGCTTCAGGGGAGCAGTTCTTC. Its protein product is CASSQGRGSASGEQFF.

CDR3 coding DNA: TGCAGCGTTATTGATGCAGGGGCGGAAGGGGCCAACGTCCTGACTTTC. Its protein is CSVIDAGAEGANVLTF. The chain joins TRBV29-1 to TRBJ2-6; possible D gene TRBD1, 6 bases. From germline, CDR1 is SQVTM and CDR2 ANQGSEA. There are 16 residues in the CDR3. The V and J ends lost 5 bases and 4 bases respectively, with 18 bases between them.

In its sample, this clone was seen a few times. CDR3 protein: CAWSLGQNSYGYTF. CDR3 sequence (DNA): TGTGCCTGGAGCCTGGGACAGAACTCTTATGGCTACACCTTC. V is TRBV30 and J is TRBJ1-2; 7 bases line up with TRBD1. Trimming at V came to 3 bases and at J to 5 bases, leaving 9 bases not matched to a gene. The CDR3 loop spans 14 amino acids. The germline gives CDR1 GTSNPN, CDR2 SVGIG (reference sequence).

The chain combines TRBV7-8 with TRBJ1-5; 7 nucleotides agree with TRBD1. Trimming cost V 1 base and J 1 base; bases outside gene matches: 7. Germline loops: CDR1 SGHVS, CDR2 FQNEAQ. This CDR3 comprises 17 residues. The DNA of the CDR3 is TGTGCCAGCAGCTTAGATAGGGGGCGCGTGAGCAATCAGCCCCAGCATTTT. It encodes CASSLDRGRVSNQPQHF.

V is TRBV7-9 and J is TRBJ1-2; TRBD1 aligns across 10 bases. The germline V gene encodes CDR1 SEHNR and CDR2 FQNEAQ (reference sequence). V gave up 5 bases and J gave up 0 bases; unmatched junction bases: 3. The CDR3 totals 15 residues. In DNA, the CDR3 is TGTGCCAGCAGCCACGGACAGGGGGCTAACTATGGCTACACCTTC. Protein: CASSHGQGANYGYTF.

In this sample, this clone turned up once. The CDR3 sequence: CATSDAGQVRQETQYF. Here the CDR3 DNA reads TGTGCCACCAGTGATGCGGGACAGGTCAGGCAAGAGACCCAGTACTTC. The chain employs TRBV24-1 and TRBJ2-5; 8 bases are a match to TRBD1. The CDR3 spans 16 residues. Germline CDR1 and CDR2: KGHDR and SFDVKD. With V trimmed by 3 bases and J by 2 bases, 7 bases remained unmatched.

The chain carries TRBV11-1 and TRBJ2-1, with 12 bases that match TRBD2. CDR1 and CDR2 from the germline V gene are SGHAT and FQDESV (reference sequence). The CDR3 has 15 amino acids. Germline trimming cut 5 bases from V and 4 bases from J; bases unmatched to any gene: 3. The CDR3 sequence is CASSLGLAGYNEQFF. The CDR3, as DNA: TGTGCCAGCAGCCTCGGACTAGCGGGATACAATGAGCAGTTCTTC.

The V call is TRBV3-1 (or the pseudogene TRBV3-2), the J call TRBJ2-2; 12 nucleotides agree with TRBD2. CDR1 is LGHDT, CDR2 YNNKEL, per germline (reference sequence). This CDR3 contains 20 residues. V dropped 1 base and J dropped 1; count of bases not matched to a gene: 10. For the CDR3, the DNA is TGTGCCAGCAGCCAAGGTTTCCGGACTAGCGGGAAGATGAACACCGGGGAGCTGTTTTTT. Amino acid sequence: CASSQGFRTSGKMNTGELFF.

This rearrangement joins TRBV5-1 to TRBJ2-1; D gene unclear. CDR1 and CDR2 from the germline V gene are SGHRS and YFSETQ. The CDR3 covers 11 residues. V lost 0 bases to trimming and J lost 9 bases, with 4 bases between them. This chain's CDR3 is CASSLDSEQFF. For the CDR3, the DNA is TGCGCCAGCAGCTTGGATAGTGAGCAGTTCTTC.

J is TRBJ1-5 and V is TRBV6-5; the D is unclear. CDR1 MNHEY and CDR2 SVGAGI come from the germline V gene. The length of the CDR3 is 12 residues. The V and J ends lost 8 bases and 6 bases respectively, with 11 bases between them. CDR3 in amino acids: CASSRGPQPQHF. CDR3 sequence (DNA): TGTGCCAGCTCCAGAGGTCCTCAGCCCCAGCATTTT.

The chain combines TRBV6-4 with TRBJ2-3; 8 nucleotides align to TRBD2. The CDR3 has 15 amino acids. With V trimmed by 4 bases and J by 3 bases, 6 bases remained unmatched. CDR1 MRHNA and CDR2 SNTAGT come from the germline V gene. Here the CDR3 DNA reads TGTGCCAGCAGTGTAAGCGGGAGCGAAACAGATACGCAGTATTTT. Its protein is CASSVSGSETDTQYF.

The V and J genes are TRBV7-9 and TRBJ2-3, with 9 bases that match TRBD2. Trimming cost V 5 bases and J 2 bases; bases outside gene matches: 8. The CDR3 totals 16 residues. The germline V gene has CDR1 SEHNR and CDR2 FQNEAQ (reference sequence). CDR3 loop: CASSRRAGGATDTQYF. CDR3 DNA sequence: TGTGCCAGCAGCCGGAGAGCGGGAGGTGCCACAGATACGCAGTATTTT.

This chain links TRBV3-1 (or the pseudogene TRBV3-2) with TRBJ1-1, with TRBD1 identical over 7 bases. The V and J ends lost 0 bases and 3 bases, in that order; junction bases with no gene match: 10. CDR3 length: 17 residues. Per germline, CDR1 LGHDT and CDR2 YNNKEL (reference sequence). The CDR3 DNA reads TGTGCCAGCAGCCAAGAAAAAATCCGGGACAGAGACACTGAAGCTTTCTTT. This translates into CASSQEKIRDRDTEAFF.